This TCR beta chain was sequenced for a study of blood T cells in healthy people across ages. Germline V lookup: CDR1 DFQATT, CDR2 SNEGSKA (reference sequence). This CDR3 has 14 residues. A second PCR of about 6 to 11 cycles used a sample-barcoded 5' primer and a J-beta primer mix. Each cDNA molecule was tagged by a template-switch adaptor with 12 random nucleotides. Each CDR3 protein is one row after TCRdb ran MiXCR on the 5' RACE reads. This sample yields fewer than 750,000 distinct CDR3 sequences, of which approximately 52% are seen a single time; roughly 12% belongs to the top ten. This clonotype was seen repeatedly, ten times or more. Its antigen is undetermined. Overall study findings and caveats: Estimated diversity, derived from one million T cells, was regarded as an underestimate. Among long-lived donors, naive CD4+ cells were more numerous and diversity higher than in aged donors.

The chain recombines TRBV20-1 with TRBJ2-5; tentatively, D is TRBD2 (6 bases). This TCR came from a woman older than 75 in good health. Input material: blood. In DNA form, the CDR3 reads TGCTCAAGTGAGGCTGGGGGGAACCAAGAGACCCAGTACTTC. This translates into CSSEAGGNQETQYF.